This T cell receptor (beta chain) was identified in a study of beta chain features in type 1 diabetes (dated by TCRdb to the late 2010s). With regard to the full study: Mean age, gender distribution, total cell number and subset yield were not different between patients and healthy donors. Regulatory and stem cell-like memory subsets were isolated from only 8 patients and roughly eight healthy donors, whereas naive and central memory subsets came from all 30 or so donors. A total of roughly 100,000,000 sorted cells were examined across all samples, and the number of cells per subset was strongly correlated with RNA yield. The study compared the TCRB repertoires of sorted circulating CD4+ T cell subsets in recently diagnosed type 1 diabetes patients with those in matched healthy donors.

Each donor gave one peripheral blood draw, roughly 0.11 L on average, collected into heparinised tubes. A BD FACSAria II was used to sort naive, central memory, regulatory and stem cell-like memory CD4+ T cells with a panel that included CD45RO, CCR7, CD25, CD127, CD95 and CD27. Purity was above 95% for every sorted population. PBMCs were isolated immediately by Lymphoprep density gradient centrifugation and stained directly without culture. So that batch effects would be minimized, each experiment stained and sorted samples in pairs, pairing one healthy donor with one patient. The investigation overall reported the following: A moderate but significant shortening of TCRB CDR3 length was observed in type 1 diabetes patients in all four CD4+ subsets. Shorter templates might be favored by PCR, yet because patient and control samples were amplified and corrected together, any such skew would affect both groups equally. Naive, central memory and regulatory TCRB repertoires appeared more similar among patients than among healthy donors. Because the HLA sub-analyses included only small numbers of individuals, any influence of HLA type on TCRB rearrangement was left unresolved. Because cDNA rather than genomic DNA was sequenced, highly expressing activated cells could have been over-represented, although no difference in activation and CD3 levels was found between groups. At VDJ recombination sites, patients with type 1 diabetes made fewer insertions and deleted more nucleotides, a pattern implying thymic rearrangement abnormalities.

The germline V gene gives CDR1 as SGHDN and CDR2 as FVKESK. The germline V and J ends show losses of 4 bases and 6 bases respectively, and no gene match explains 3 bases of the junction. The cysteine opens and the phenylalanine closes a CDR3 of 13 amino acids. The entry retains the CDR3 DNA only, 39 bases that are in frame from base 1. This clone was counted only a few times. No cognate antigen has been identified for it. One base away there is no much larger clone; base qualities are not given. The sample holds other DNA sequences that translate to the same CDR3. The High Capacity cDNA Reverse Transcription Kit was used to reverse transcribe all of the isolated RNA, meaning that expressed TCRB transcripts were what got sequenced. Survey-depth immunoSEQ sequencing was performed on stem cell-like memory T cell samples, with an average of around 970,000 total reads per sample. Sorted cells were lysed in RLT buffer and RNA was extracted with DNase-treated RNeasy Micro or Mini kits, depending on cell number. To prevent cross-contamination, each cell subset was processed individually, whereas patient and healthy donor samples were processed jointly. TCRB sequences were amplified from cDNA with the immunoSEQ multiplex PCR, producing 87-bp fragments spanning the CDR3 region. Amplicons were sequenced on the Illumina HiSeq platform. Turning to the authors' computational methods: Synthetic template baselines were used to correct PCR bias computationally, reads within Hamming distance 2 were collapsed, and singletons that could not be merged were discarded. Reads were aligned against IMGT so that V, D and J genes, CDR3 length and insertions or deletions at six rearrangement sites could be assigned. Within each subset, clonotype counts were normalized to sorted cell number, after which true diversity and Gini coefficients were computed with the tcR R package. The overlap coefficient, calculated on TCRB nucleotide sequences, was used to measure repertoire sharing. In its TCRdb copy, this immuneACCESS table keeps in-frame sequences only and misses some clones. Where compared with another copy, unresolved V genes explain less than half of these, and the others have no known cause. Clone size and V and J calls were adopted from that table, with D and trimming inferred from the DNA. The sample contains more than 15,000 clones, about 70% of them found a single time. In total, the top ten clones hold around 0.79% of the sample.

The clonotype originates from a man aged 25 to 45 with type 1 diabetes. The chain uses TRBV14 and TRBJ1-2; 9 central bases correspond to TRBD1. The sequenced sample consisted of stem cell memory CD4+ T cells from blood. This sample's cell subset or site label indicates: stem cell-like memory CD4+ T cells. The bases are TGTGCCAGCAGCCCCAGGACAGGGGATGGCTACACCTTC. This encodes CASSPRTGDGYTF.